This TCR beta chain originates from a study of T cell responses to AZD1222 COVID-19 vaccine. Study results and limitations: Reportedly, nearly half the spike-specific TCRs target unmutated variant regions. Sampling that yielded the repertoires occurred only after the peak T cell response. Seropositive status at baseline applied to only a handful of AZD1222 recipients. The sample set comprised mostly white British donors with more females, and clonal diversity was possibly underestimated.

Deletions cut 4 bases from V and 7 bases from J, with 12 bases between. This CDR3 has 12 residues. Looked up from germline, CDR1 is SGHDT and CDR2 is YYEEEE. Assay used: immunoSEQ multiplex PCR; TCRdb lists only in-frame clones, some missing. The data hold 150,000 or so clones, with roughly nine tenths observed a single time. Of note for this clone: As yet, its antigen is unknown.

The chain links TRBV5-6 to TRBJ2-7; D could derive from TRBD1 or TRBD2 (5 bases each). Source: peripheral blood, taken on day 0 of AZD1222 vaccination. The TCR sequence derives from an adult in good health. CDR3 sequence (DNA): TGTGCCAGCAGCGCAATGGGACCAGAGCAGTACTTC. Protein product: CASSAMGPEQYF.